This T cell receptor (beta chain) is from a study of T cells in Graves' hyperthyroidism and ophthalmopathy. Amplification of TCR beta CDR3 regions used RNA as the template. During a first-round RT-PCR of the TCR CDR3, the HTBI primer set was used. TCRdb re-derived calls from the multiplex PCR reads in MiXCR, one entry per CDR3 protein. This table has some 550,000 distinct CDR3 sequences, 16% appearing once. The CDR3 extends over 14 amino acids. Trimming took 4 bases from V and 8 from J, leaving 13 bases between them. The germline gives CDR1 SGDLS, CDR2 YYNGEE. The sequenced material came from blood. This sequence joins TRBV9 and TRBJ1-6; D might be TRBD1 (5 bases). The receptor was isolated from a woman between 40 and 50 years old with Graves' ophthalmopathy. The CDR3 is CASSQGTEYSPLHF. The CDR3 bases are TGTGCCAGCAGCCAAGGGACCGAATATTCACCCCTCCACTTT.